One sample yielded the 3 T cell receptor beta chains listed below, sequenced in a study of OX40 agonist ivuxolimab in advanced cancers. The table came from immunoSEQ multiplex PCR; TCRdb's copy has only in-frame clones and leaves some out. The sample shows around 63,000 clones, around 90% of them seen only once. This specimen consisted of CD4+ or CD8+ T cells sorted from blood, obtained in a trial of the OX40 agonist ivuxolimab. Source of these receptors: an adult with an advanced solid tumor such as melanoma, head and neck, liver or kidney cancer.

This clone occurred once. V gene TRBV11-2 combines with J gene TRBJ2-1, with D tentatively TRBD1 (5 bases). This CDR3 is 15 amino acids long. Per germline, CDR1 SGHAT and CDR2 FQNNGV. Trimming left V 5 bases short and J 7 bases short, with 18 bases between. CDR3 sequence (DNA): TGTGCCAGCAGCCCACAGGTACCCCTTAATAATGAGCAGTTCTTC. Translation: CASSPQVPLNNEQFF.

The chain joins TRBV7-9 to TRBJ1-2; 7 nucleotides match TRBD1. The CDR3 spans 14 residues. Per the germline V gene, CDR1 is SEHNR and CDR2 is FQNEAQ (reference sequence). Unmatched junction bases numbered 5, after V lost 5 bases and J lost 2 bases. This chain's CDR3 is CASSIGTENYGYTF. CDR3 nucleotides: TGTGCCAGCAGCATCGGGACAGAGAACTATGGCTACACCTTC.

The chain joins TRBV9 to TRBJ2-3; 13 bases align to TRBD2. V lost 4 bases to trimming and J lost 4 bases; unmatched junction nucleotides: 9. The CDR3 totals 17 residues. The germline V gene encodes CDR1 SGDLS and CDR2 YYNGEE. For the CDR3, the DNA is TGTGCCAGCAGCCTCTCCTCGGGACTAGCGGGGTCAGATACGCAGTATTTT. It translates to CASSLSSGLAGSDTQYF.